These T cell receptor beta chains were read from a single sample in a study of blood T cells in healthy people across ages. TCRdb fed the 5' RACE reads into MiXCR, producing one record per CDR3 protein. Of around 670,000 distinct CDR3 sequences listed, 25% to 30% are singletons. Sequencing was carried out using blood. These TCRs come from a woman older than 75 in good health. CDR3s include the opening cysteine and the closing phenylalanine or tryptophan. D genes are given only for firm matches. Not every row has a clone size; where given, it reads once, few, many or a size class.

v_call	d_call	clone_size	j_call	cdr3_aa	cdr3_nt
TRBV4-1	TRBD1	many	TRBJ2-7	CASSQIDRGYEQYF	TGCGCCAGCAGCCAAATAGACAGGGGTTACGAGCAGTACTTC
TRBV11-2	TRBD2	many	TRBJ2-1	CASSLAGLAVHEQFF	TGTGCCAGCAGCTTAGCCGGACTAGCGGTACATGAGCAGTTCTTC
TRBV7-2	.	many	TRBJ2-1	CASSLGVTGSSYNEQFF	TGTGCCAGCAGCTTAGGCGTAACAGGCAGCTCCTACAATGAGCAGTTCTTC
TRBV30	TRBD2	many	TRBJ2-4	CAWGGLAGPPQYF	TGTGCCTGGGGTGGACTAGCGGGCCCCCCCCAGTACTTC
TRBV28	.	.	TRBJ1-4	CASGRSREKLFF	TGTGCCAGCGGACGGTCTAGAGAAAAACTGTTTTTT
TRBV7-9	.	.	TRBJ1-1	CASSLAGQRNTEAFF	TGTGCCAGCAGCTTAGCCGGACAGAGGAACACTGAAGCTTTCTTT
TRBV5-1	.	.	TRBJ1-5	CASSLDSNPNQPQHF	TGCGCCAGCAGCCTGGACAGCAACCCGAATCAGCCCCAGCATTTT
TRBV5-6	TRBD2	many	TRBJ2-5	CASSSGRLAKQETQYF	TGTGCCAGCAGCTCTGGGAGACTAGCGAAGCAAGAGACCCAGTACTTC
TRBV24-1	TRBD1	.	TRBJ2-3	CATSDTGTGDTDTQYF	TGTGCCACCAGTGACACCGGGACAGGGGACACAGATACGCAGTATTTT
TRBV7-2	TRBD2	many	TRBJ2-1	CASSLKAGGPNEQFF	TGTGCCAGCAGCTTAAAAGCGGGGGGGCCCAATGAGCAGTTCTTC
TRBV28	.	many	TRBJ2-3	CASSLTSPDTQYF	TGTGCCAGCAGTTTAACGTCACCAGATACGCAGTATTTT
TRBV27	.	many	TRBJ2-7	CASSLEYGYEQYF	TGTGCCAGCAGTTTAGAGTACGGCTACGAGCAGTACTTC
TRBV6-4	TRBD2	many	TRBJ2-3	CASSDGTRADTQYF	TGTGCCAGCAGTGACGGGACTAGGGCAGATACGCAGTATTTT
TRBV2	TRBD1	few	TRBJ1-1	CANRQGMNTEAFF	TGTGCCAACCGACAGGGAATGAACACTGAAGCTTTCTTT
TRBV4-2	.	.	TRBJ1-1	CASSQDLGVNLNTEAFF	TGTGCCAGCAGCCAAGATCTTGGGGTGAACTTGAACACTGAAGCTTTCTTT
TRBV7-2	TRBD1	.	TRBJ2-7	CASSINGDRRVTYEQYF	TGTGCCAGCAGCATCAATGGGGACAGGCGAGTTACCTACGAGCAGTACTTC
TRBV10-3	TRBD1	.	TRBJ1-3	CATRTGEGNTIYF	TGTGCCACCCGGACAGGGGAGGGAAACACCATATATTTT
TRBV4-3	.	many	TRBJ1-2	CASSQDRGSIYGYTF	TGCGCCAGCAGCCAAGATCGTGGCAGCATCTATGGCTACACCTTC
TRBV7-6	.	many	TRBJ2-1	CASTPRGGSYNEQFF	TGTGCCAGCACCCCGCGAGGGGGCTCCTACAATGAGCAGTTCTTC
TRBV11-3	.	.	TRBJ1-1	CASSLETGSTEAFF	TGTGCCAGCAGCTTAGAAACAGGCAGCACTGAAGCTTTCTTT
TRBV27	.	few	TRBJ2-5	CASSLYRGFQETQYF	TGTGCCAGCAGTTTATACCGGGGGTTCCAAGAGACCCAGTACTTC
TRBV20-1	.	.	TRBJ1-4	CSARGTMGEKLFF	TGCAGTGCTAGAGGGACAATGGGGGAAAAACTGTTTTTT
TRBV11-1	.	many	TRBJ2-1	CASSVNPGGEQFF	TGTGCCAGCAGCGTTAACCCTGGGGGTGAGCAGTTCTTC
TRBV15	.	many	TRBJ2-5	CATSRDRGLETQYF	TGTGCCACCAGCAGAGATCGGGGGCTTGAGACCCAGTACTTC